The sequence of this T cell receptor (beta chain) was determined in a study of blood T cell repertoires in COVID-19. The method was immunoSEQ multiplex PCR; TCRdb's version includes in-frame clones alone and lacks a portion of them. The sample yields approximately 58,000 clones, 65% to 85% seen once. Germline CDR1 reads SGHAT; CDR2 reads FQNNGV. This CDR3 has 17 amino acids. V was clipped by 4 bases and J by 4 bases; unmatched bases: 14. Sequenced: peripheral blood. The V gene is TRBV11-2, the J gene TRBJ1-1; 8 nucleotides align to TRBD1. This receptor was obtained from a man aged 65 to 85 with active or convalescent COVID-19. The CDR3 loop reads CASSSRAGGVGFTEAFF. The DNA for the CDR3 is TGTGCCAGCAGCTCAAGGGCAGGGGGCGTCGGTTTCACTGAAGCTTTCTTT.